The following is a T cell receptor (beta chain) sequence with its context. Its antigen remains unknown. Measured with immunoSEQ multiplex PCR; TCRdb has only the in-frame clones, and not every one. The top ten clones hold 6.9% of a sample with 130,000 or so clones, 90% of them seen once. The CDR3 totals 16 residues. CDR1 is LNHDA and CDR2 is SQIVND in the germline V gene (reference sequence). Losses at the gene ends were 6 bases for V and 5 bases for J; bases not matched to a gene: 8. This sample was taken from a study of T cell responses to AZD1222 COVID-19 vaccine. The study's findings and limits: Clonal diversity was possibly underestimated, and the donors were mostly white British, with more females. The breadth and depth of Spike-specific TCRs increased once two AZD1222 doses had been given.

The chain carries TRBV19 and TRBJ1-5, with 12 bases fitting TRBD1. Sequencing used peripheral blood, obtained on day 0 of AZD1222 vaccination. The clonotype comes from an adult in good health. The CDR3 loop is CASRSGQGAMDQPQHF. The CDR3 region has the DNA TGTGCCAGTAGATCGGGACAGGGGGCTATGGATCAGCCCCAGCATTTT.